This T cell receptor beta chain was captured in a study of cytomegalovirus exposure and HLA in healthy donors. Findings and caveats of the study: The majority of TCR sequences were rare, yet some public TCRs appeared in many donors.

V lost 8 bases to trimming and J lost 8 bases, with 13 bases between them. The CDR3 covers 12 residues. Germline CDR1 SGHAT, CDR2 FQNNGV. To note about this clone: Its antigen is unknown.

The study ran its PCR with 60 Vbeta and 13 Jbeta primers. Authors' data handling: Approximately 86 million unique TCR beta chains, 10 million to 14 million shared, were counted in a later analysis. Some clones are missing from TCRdb's copy, which holds only in-frame ones; the method was immunoSEQ multiplex PCR. V, J and clone size are those of that table, while D and trimming were read from the DNA. Altogether more than 120,000 clones are present, approximately 78% being singletons, with the ten largest covering roughly 6.2%. The J gene is TRBJ1-3, the V gene TRBV11-2, with a possible D match to TRBD1 (5 bases). The source of this sequence is a woman aged 40 to 50 in good health and CMV-seropositive. The material sequenced was PBMCs. This chain's CDR3 is CASAWGGDTIYF. CDR3 bases: TGTGCCAGCGCATGGGGGGGTGACACCATATATTTT.